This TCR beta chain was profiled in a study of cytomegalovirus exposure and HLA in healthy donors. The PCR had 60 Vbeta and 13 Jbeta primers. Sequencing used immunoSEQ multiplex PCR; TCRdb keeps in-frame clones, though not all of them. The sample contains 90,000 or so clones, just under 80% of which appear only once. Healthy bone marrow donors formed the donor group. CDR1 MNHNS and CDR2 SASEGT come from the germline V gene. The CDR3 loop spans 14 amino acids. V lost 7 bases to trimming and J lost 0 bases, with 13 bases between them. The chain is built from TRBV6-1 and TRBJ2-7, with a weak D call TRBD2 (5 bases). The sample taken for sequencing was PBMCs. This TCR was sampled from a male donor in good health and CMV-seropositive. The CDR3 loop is CASTLLGSSYEQYF. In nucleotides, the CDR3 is TGTGCCAGCACCTTACTAGGGAGCTCCTACGAGCAGTACTTC.